Given below is one T cell receptor (delta chain) in context. This clone was recorded only once. What antigen it recognizes has not been identified. A far larger clone is just one base off, so this is likely a read error. cDNA was made by template-switch reverse transcription with TRGC- and TRDC-specific primers in one tube, using SuperScript II. The TRGC primer was designed so that it binds both the TRGC1 and the TRGC2 constant genes. TRG and TRD amplification used the KAPA Real-Time Library Amplification Kit, with AMPure XP bead purification between steps. Index PCR with the Nextera XT Index Kit was used to add Illumina sequencing adapters. Sequencing of TRG and TRD amplicons was performed on an Illumina MiSeq with the V2 300 kit, and 150 bp paired-end reads were generated. The paper's data handling went like this. Before any further analysis, FastQC version 0.11.8 was used to assess read quality. Reads were aligned against the TRG or TRD reference genes from GenBank, and CDR3 sequences were constructed using MiXCR version 3.0.3. Default MiXCR settings were used with one exception: TRDD gene segments were assembled from 3 consecutive nucleotides instead of 5. N additions, CDR3 length, J segment length and clonotype sharing between samples were calculated with VDJtools version 1.2.1. CDR3 sequences that were out of frame or contained stop codons were left out of the analysis. To look for overlap, the infant repertoires were checked against previously published Vgamma9Vdelta2 repertoires from fetal, cord blood and adult blood. TCRdb reanalyzed the public reads with the CATT caller, and identical DNA sequences were merged afterwards. The V and J calls shown here were made by TCRdb, not taken from the authors' results. This sample is represented by around 820 delta-chain clones; 25% of them were singletons. The ten most abundant clones make up about 27% of the sample.

This sample is part of a study of Vγ9Vδ2 T cells in congenital toxoplasmosis (dated by TCRdb to the early 2020s). For the study in its entirety: Congenital toxoplasmosis was diagnosed using IgG, IgM and IgA serology, Western blot and an in-house interferon-gamma release assay. TCR sequencing covered roughly five infected and about 10 uninfected infants at 2 months, plus 3 infected and 4 uninfected infants at 1 year. Infant repertoires were sequenced at 2 months after birth and at 1 year of age. In this study, researchers looked at the gamma and delta chain CDR3 repertoires of sorted blood gammadelta T cells, comparing infants congenitally infected with T. gondii against uninfected infants.

Results the study describes overall, beyond this receptor: Two months was the earliest age with enough suitable sample material for TCR repertoire analysis, so newborn repertoires were not sequenced. A public TRGV9 clonotype was highly prevalent in both infected and uninfected infants. Among approximately 2-month-old infants, germline-encoded fetal-type TRDV2 CDR3 sequences seemed to show up more often in infected than in uninfected infants, which suggests an in utero expansion footprint. At 2 months, infected infants appeared to have fewer N additions in TRGV9 and TRDV2 CDR3s than uninfected infants, particularly in TRDV2-TRDJ1 sequences. Repertoire differences between infected and uninfected infants were less clear at 1 year of age than at 2 months.

The same treatment, consisting of spiramycin and/or pyrimethamine plus sulfadiazine plus folinic acid, was given to the mothers of both infected and uninfected infants. All infants, both infected and uninfected, were delivered at term after more than 37 weeks of gestation. Around 0.91 mL of blood was used to isolate PBMCs by Lymphoprep gradient centrifugation, after which the PBMCs were cryopreserved in liquid nitrogen and shipped to Belgium. After thawing, PBMCs were labeled with Zombie NIR viability dye and stained with CD3, TCR gammadelta, Vgamma9 and Vdelta2 antibodies. CD3+ TCRgammadelta+ T cells were sorted on a FACSAria III with a mean purity of about 98%. For each sample, the RNeasy Micro Kit was used to isolate RNA from some 9,000 sorted gammadelta T cells. Infants were born to mothers enrolled with primary T. gondii infection during pregnancy. Peripheral blood samples from the infants were taken at an outpatient microbiology and virology center in Pavia, Italy.

The CDR3 spans 23 residues, from the cysteine through the phenylalanine. The kept DNA is CDR3 alone, 69 bases in frame from the first base. Looking up the germline V gene yields CDR1 GEAIGNYY and CDR2 EKD. The rearrangement joined TRDV2 to TRDJ1, with the D gene not clear enough to name. The J gene is not listed in TCRdb, so it was assigned here from a DNA match to germline. The source of this sequence is a child younger than 10 born to a mother with Toxoplasma gondii infection during pregnancy, either congenitally infected or uninfected (not recorded which). Sequencing was done on a sample of gamma-delta T cells from blood. Here the CDR3 is given as CSCDTVRPARATNPHLDTDKLIF. In nucleotide form, the sequence is TGTTCCTGTGACACCGTTCGCCCGGCCCGCGCCACGAATCCCCACCTGGACACCGATAAACTCATCTTT.